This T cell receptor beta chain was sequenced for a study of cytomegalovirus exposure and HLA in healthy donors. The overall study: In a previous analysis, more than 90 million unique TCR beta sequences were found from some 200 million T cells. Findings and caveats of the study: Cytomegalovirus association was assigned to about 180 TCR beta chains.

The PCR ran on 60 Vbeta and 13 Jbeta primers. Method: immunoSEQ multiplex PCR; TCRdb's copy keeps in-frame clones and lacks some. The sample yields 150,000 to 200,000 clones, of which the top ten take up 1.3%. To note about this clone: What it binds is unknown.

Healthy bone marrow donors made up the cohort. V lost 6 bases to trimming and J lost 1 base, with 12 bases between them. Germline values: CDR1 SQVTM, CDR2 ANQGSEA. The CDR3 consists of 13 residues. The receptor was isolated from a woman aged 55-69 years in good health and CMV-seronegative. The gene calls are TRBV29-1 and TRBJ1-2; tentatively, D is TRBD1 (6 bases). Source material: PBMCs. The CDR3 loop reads CSVRLQGNYGYTF. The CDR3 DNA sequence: TGCAGCGTAAGACTACAGGGTAACTATGGCTACACCTTC.